These 26 T cell receptor beta chains came from one sample sequenced in a study of early T cells in non-severe SARS-CoV-2 infection. Each CDR3 protein gets one entry after TCRdb re-called the 5' RACE reads with MiXCR. Of 53,000 or so distinct CDR3 sequences listed, 6% to 8% are singletons. Sequenced: whole blood. The receptor source for this set is an adult who was a healthcare worker with PCR-confirmed SARS-CoV-2 infection or an uninfected control (not recorded which).

This clonotype was recorded at least ten times. V usage is TRBV11-2 and J usage is TRBJ2-7; D remains ambiguous. The CDR3 is 13 residues long. Germline V gene lookup returns CDR1 SGHAT and CDR2 FQNNGV. V was shortened by 1 base and J by 2 bases, with 6 bases between the two germline ends. DNA for the CDR3: TGTGCCAGCAGCTTAGGCAATCCCTACGAGCAGTACTTC. This encodes CASSLGNPYEQYF.

This clonotype was seen only a few times. V is TRBV18 and J is TRBJ2-2, with D perhaps matching TRBD1 (5 bases). V lost 3 bases and J 1 base, leaving 12 bases between the germline ends. CDR1 and CDR2 from the germline V gene are KGHSH and LQKENI. There are 16 residues in the CDR3. CDR3 sequence: CASSPSEGVNTGELFF. The CDR3 DNA reads as TGTGCCAGCTCACCCTCCGAAGGGGTGAACACCGGGGAGCTGTTTTTT.

The DNA of the CDR3 is TGTGCCAGCTCCCGCAAGAGCGTCGGGACAGGGGATCAGCCCCAGCATTTT. Translated: CASSRKSVGTGDQPQHF. The rearrangement uses TRBV18 and TRBJ1-5; 10 bases align to TRBD1. The length of the CDR3 is 17 residues. Germline loops: CDR1 KGHSH, CDR2 LQKENI. V lost 6 bases, J lost 5 bases, and 13 bases stayed unmatched.

This clonotype was seen only a few times. The V and J genes are TRBV20-1 and TRBJ2-1; 8 bases align to TRBD2. From germline, CDR1 is DFQATT and CDR2 SNEGSKA (reference sequence). The CDR3 sequence is 16 residues long. The V gene end was trimmed by 1 base and the J gene end by 3 bases; junction bases not matched to a gene: 8. The CDR3 loop reads CSARVFSGEVYNEQFF. CDR3 nucleotide sequence: TGCAGTGCTAGAGTGTTTAGCGGGGAGGTCTACAATGAGCAGTTCTTC.

This clonotype was found many times. The rearrangement joins TRBV20-1 to TRBJ2-3; D may be TRBD1 or TRBD2 (6 bases each). The CDR3 consists of 13 residues. Germline-derived CDR1 and CDR2 are DFQATT and SNEGSKA (reference sequence). The V gene lost 6 bases and the J gene lost 3 bases, with 13 bases spanning the gap. The CDR3 loop is CSATQGGTDTQYF. The DNA of the CDR3 is TGCAGTGCAACCCAAGGGGGGACAGATACGCAGTATTTT.

This clonotype was counted only a few times. The chain employs TRBV27 and TRBJ2-7; 7 nucleotides line up with TRBD1. J was trimmed by 0 bases and V by 4 bases; bases with no gene match: 3. Germline lookup yields CDR1 MNHEY and CDR2 SMNVEV (reference sequence). The CDR3 has 14 residues. The CDR3 DNA reads TGTGCCAGCAGTTCGTGGGACAGCTCCTACGAGCAGTACTTC. Its translation: CASSSWDSSYEQYF.

This clonotype has at least ten counts. V is TRBV20-1 and J is TRBJ2-3; 12 nucleotides align to TRBD1. The germline gives CDR1 DFQATT, CDR2 SNEGSKA (reference sequence). The CDR3 loop spans 15 amino acids. The J segment lost 4 bases and the V segment lost 5 bases, leaving 7 bases of the junction unmatched. The CDR3 sequence is CSAQRGTGGPDTQYF. The CDR3 region has the DNA TGCAGTGCTCAAAGGGGGACAGGGGGCCCAGATACGCAGTATTTT.

This clonotype was counted at least ten times. The rearrangement uses TRBV18 and TRBJ1-5; tentatively, D is TRBD1 (6 bases). The length of the CDR3 is 15 residues. Trimming took 1 base from V and 6 from J, leaving 13 bases between them. Per the germline V gene, CDR1 is KGHSH and CDR2 is LQKENI. The CDR3 nucleotides are TGTGCCAGCTCACCACAACAGGGTATGGGTCAGCCCCAGCATTTT. The encoded protein is CASSPQQGMGQPQHF.

As concerns this clonotype: A single base separates this from a much larger clone, so it may be a read error. The chain uses TRBV30 and TRBJ1-5, with D perhaps TRBD1 (5 bases). V was clipped by 2 bases and J by 1 base, with 6 bases between them. The germline V gene has CDR1 GTSNPN and CDR2 SVGIG (reference sequence). This CDR3 has 13 amino acids. Written as DNA, the CDR3 is TGTGCCTGGAGTCGGGACAGCAATCAGCCCCAGCATTTT. Encoded protein: CAWSRDSNQPQHF.

This clonotype was picked up many times. The rearrangement uses TRBV18 and TRBJ2-3; D remains unclear. This CDR3 comprises 14 residues. The V gene's germline CDR1 is KGHSH and CDR2 LQKENI. V gave up 0 bases and J gave up 0 bases, with 4 bases separating them. CDR3 coding DNA: TGTGCCAGCTCACCACCATCCAGCACAGATACGCAGTATTTT. The encoded protein is CASSPPSSTDTQYF.

This clonotype turned up a few times. The rearrangement joins TRBV12-3 or TRBV12-4 to TRBJ1-5; D remains ambiguous. The CDR3 extends over 14 amino acids. Trimming removed 1 base from V and 6 bases from J, with 10 bases in between. The CDR3 nucleotides are TGTGCCAGCAGTTTAGGCCTGGGCTCTCAGCCCCAGCATTTT. Translated: CASSLGLGSQPQHF.

This clonotype has at least ten counts. This rearrangement joins TRBV9 to TRBJ1-2, with 8 bases aligning to TRBD1. The CDR3 contains 14 residues. Germline-derived CDR1 and CDR2 are SGDLS and YYNGEE. V lost 4 bases, J lost 8 bases, and 10 bases stayed unmatched. Written as DNA, the CDR3 is TGTGCCAGCAGCCCGACAGCAGGGGGCGAGGGCTACACCTTC. This encodes CASSPTAGGEGYTF.

This clonotype has a count of ten or more. The chain carries TRBV12-3 or TRBV12-4 and TRBJ2-1; maybe TRBD2 (6 bases). This CDR3 has 15 amino acids. Trimming pared 3 bases from V and 0 bases from J, leaving 9 bases between. The CDR3 is CASSLGGYSYNEQFF. DNA for the CDR3: TGTGCCAGCAGTTTGGGGGGATACTCCTACAATGAGCAGTTCTTC.

This clonotype was observed a handful of times. The chain has TRBV12-3 or TRBV12-4 and TRBJ2-7, with D perhaps TRBD1 (6 bases). The CDR3 runs 14 residues. V was clipped by 5 bases and J by 0 bases, with 11 bases between them. CDR3 sequence: CASSPGTSSYEQYF. Written as DNA, the CDR3 is TGTGCCAGCAGTCCCGGGACAAGCTCCTACGAGCAGTACTTC.

This clonotype was picked up many times. This chain links TRBV12-3 or TRBV12-4 with TRBJ2-3; the D gene is possibly TRBD2 (6 bases). The CDR3 spans 16 residues. V dropped 5 bases and J dropped 1 base, with 16 bases sitting between them. The CDR3 loop is CASSGGGGAGTDTQYF. The CDR3 nucleotides are TGTGCCAGCAGTGGGGGTGGAGGGGCTGGCACAGATACGCAGTATTTT.

The chain has TRBV20-1 and TRBJ2-1; 7 bases map to TRBD1. Trimming took 6 bases from V and 4 from J; bases not matched to a gene: 9. The CDR3 has 14 residues. Germline CDR1 is DFQATT and CDR2 is SNEGSKA (reference sequence). Here the CDR3 reads CSAPDRVSYNEQFF. CDR3 DNA sequence: TGCAGTGCACCAGACAGGGTTTCGTACAATGAGCAGTTCTTC.

This clonotype was observed many times. The chain has TRBV15 and TRBJ1-1; D is unresolved. Germline CDR1 reads LNHNV; CDR2 reads YYDKDF (reference sequence). This CDR3 comprises 12 residues. V was cut by 0 bases and J by 7 bases, with 6 bases left in between. The chain's CDR3 is CATSRDRVEAFF. CDR3 in DNA: TGTGCCACCAGCAGAGATAGGGTTGAAGCTTTCTTT.

This clonotype was observed many times. V gene TRBV27 combines with J gene TRBJ2-7; tentative D call: TRBD2 (5 bases). V was pared by 3 bases and J by 0 bases, with 12 bases between. The CDR3 totals 15 residues. Germline CDR1 and CDR2: MNHEY and SMNVEV (reference sequence). The CDR3: CASSFDLGSSYEQYF. Here the CDR3 DNA reads TGTGCCAGCAGTTTTGATTTAGGGAGCTCCTACGAGCAGTACTTC.

The V and J genes are TRBV2 and TRBJ1-6, with 8 bases matching TRBD1. The CDR3 contains 16 residues. The germline V gene has CDR1 SNHLY and CDR2 FYNNEI. Trimming cost V 6 bases and J 3 bases; bases outside gene matches: 7. The CDR3, as DNA: TGTGCCAGCAGCCCGGGACAGGCGCACTATAATTCACCCCTCCACTTT. Translating gives CASSPGQAHYNSPLHF.

Many counts were recorded for this clonotype. At one boundary the junction diverges from the germline segment, which might be a read error. The rearrangement links TRBV28 to TRBJ2-3, with D perhaps assigned TRBD1 or TRBD2 (5 bases each). The length of the CDR3 is 15 residues. Germline assignment: CDR1 MDHEN and CDR2 SYDVKM. The CDR3, as DNA: TGTGCCAGCAGGGGGACCTTTATGGGAGAAGATACGCAGTTTTTT. Residues: CASRGTFMGEDTQFF.

Ten or more counts support this clonotype. The V and J genes are TRBV24-1 and TRBJ2-7; no reliable D call. The germline gives CDR1 KGHDR, CDR2 SFDVKD. The CDR3 extends over 13 amino acids. Trimming took off 3 bases at V and 0 bases at J, with 5 bases between the two ends. CDR3 nucleotides: TGTGCCACCAGTGATCCAAGCTCCTACGAGCAGTACTTC. Translation: CATSDPSSYEQYF.

This clonotype has at least ten counts. The chain carries TRBV5-1 and TRBJ2-3, with unresolved D. The CDR3 spans 13 residues. V gave up 6 bases and J gave up 5 bases, with 13 bases separating them. Germline CDR1 is SGHRS and CDR2 is YFSETQ. The CDR3 loop is CASTLSLKDTQYF. Here the CDR3 DNA reads TGCGCCAGCACCCTTTCCCTCAAAGATACGCAGTATTTT.

This clonotype has a count of ten or more. The genes are TRBV7-9 and TRBJ1-1; unclear D gene. Germline loops: CDR1 SEHNR, CDR2 FQNEAQ (reference sequence). V was shortened by 5 bases and J by 0 bases, with 19 bases between the two germline ends. The CDR3 is 17 residues long. CDR3 sequence reads: CASSLPRPTGVNTEAFF. For the CDR3, the DNA is TGTGCCAGCAGCCTCCCCCGCCCTACCGGGGTGAACACTGAAGCTTTCTTT. Full variable domain (missing parts from reference TRBV7-9 and TRBJ1-1): DTGVSQNPRHKITKRGQNVTFRCDPISEHNRLYWYRQTLGQGPEFLTYFQNEAQLEKSRLLSDRFSAERPKGSFSTLEIQRTEQGDSAMYLCASSLPRPTGVNTEAFFGQGTRLTVV.

The V call is TRBV5-4, the J call TRBJ1-2; D remains unclear. V shed 1 base and J shed 2 bases, with 12 bases lying between them. The CDR3 covers 15 residues. CDR1 is SGHNT and CDR2 is YYREEE in the germline V gene (reference sequence). CDR3 loop: CASSLKSEINYGYTF. The CDR3 nucleotides are TGTGCCAGCAGCTTGAAGTCGGAGATAAACTATGGCTACACCTTC.

There are many counts of this clonotype. This sequence joins TRBV6-2 or TRBV6-3 and TRBJ2-1; D is uncertain. There are 15 residues in the CDR3. CDR1 MNHEY and CDR2 SVGEGT come from the germline V gene. The ends were cut back, 2 bases at V and 3 bases at J, with 11 bases in the middle. The CDR3 coding sequence is TGTGCCAGCAGTTACGGGGTAGCCGGCTACAATGAGCAGTTCTTC. It codes for CASSYGVAGYNEQFF.

The V and J genes are TRBV6-5 and TRBJ1-2; 7 bases line up with TRBD1. From germline, CDR1 is MNHEY and CDR2 SVGAGI. Trimming at V came to 5 bases and at J to 0 bases, leaving 3 bases not matched to a gene. The length of the CDR3 is 14 residues. CDR3 DNA: TGTGCCAGCAGTCGGGACAGATCTAACTATGGCTACACCTTC. As protein: CASSRDRSNYGYTF.